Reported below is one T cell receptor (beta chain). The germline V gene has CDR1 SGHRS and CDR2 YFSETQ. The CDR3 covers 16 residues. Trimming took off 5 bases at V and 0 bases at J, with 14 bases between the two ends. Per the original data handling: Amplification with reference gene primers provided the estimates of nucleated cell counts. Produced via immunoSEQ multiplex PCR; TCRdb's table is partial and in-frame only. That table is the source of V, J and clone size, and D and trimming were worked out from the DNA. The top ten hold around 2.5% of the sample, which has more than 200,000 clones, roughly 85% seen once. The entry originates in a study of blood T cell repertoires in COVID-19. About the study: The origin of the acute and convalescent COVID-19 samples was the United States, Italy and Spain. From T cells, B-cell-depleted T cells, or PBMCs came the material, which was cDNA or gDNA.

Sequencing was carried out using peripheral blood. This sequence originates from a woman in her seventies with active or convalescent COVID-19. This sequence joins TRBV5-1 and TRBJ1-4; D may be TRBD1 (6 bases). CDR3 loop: CASRTVWTATNEKLFF. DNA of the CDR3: TGCGCCAGCAGAACAGTATGGACAGCAACTAATGAAAAACTGTTTTTT.